Listed here are 29 T cell receptor beta chains from one sample, sequenced in a study of CD8 T cells in ankylosing spondylitis. TCRdb re-called the 5' RACE reads through MiXCR, storing one row per CDR3 protein. The sample contains approximately 260,000 distinct CDR3 sequences, 18% of which appear only once. The sequenced sample consisted of blood, either unsorted or a sorted T cell fraction (not recorded which). Every receptor here comes from a male donor with ankylosing spondylitis or in good health (not recorded which).

This clonotype was detected a few times. The chain links TRBV9 to TRBJ2-1, with TRBD2 identical over 8 bases. J was trimmed by 9 bases and V by 2 bases; bases with no gene match: 4. The CDR3 runs to 13 residues. Per the germline V gene, CDR1 is SGDLS and CDR2 is YYNGEE. The CDR3 DNA sequence: TGTGCCAGCAGCGTTCTCAGCGGGAGTGAGCAGTTCTTC. Translated, it gives CASSVLSGSEQFF.

There are a few counts of this clonotype. V and J are TRBV7-8 and TRBJ2-1; the D gene is possibly TRBD2 (5 bases). Germline assignment: CDR1 SGHVS and CDR2 FQNEAQ. The V end lost 2 bases, the J end lost 3 bases, and 11 bases lay between the germline ends. The length of the CDR3 is 15 residues. The CDR3 sequence: CASSLRLADYNEQFF. The CDR3 DNA sequence: TGTGCCAGCAGCTTAAGGCTAGCTGACTACAATGAGCAGTTCTTC.

This chain connects TRBV10-3 to TRBJ2-3, with 8 bases that match TRBD1. This CDR3 is built from 15 residues. The V gene end was trimmed by 6 bases and the J gene end by 1 base; junction bases not matched to a gene: 6. Germline V CDR1 and CDR2: ENHRY, SYGVKD. The CDR3 loop is CAIRVRGLGTDTQYF. Here the CDR3 DNA reads TGTGCCATCAGGGTCAGGGGGCTTGGCACAGATACGCAGTATTTT.

The chain is built from TRBV6-2 or TRBV6-3 and TRBJ2-1; D remains unclear. The germline gives CDR1 MNHEY, CDR2 SVGEGT. Trimming cost V 4 bases and J 7 bases, with 8 bases left between them. The CDR3 loop spans 12 amino acids. For the CDR3, the DNA is TGTGCCAGCAGTTTAACTATGAATGAGCAGTTCTTC. Translation: CASSLTMNEQFF.

The gene calls are TRBV3-1 and TRBJ2-1; 8 bases are shared with TRBD2. CDR3 length: 16 amino acids. The germline CDR1 and CDR2 sequences are LGHDT and YNNKEL (reference sequence). Trimming removed 4 bases from V and 3 bases from J; junction bases left unmatched: 8. CDR3 in DNA: TGTGCCAGCAGCCCTTCACTAGCGGAAGGCTACAATGAGCAGTTCTTC. Amino acids: CASSPSLAEGYNEQFF.

This chain connects TRBV27 to TRBJ2-7, with no clear D. The V gene lost 0 bases and the J gene lost 3 bases, with 9 bases spanning the gap. CDR1 and CDR2 (germline): MNHEY, SMNVEV (reference sequence). The CDR3 consists of 14 residues. The CDR3, as DNA: TGTGCCAGCAGTTTATCCCCTTTTATCTACGAGCAGTACTTC. Amino acids: CASSLSPFIYEQYF.

This sequence joins TRBV2 and TRBJ1-5; D remains unclear. Germline CDR1 and CDR2: SNHLY and FYNNEI. The CDR3 spans 14 residues. V lost 2 bases and J 9 bases, leaving 14 bases between the germline ends. For the CDR3, the DNA is TGTGCCAGCAGTGAATTTCCAGGTTCTTGGCCCCAGCATTTT. Amino acids: CASSEFPGSWPQHF.

For this clonotype: At one boundary the junction diverges from the germline segment, which might be a read error. The rearrangement uses TRBV11-3 and TRBJ2-1; D is unclear. This CDR3 is built from 13 residues. CDR1 is SGHNT, CDR2 YENEEA, per germline. The CDR3 DNA follows: TGTGCCAGCAGCCCAAGAGGTGTCCATGAGCCGTTCTTC. This encodes CASSPRGVHEPFF.

This clonotype has just a few counts. The gene calls are TRBV20-1 and TRBJ1-1; TRBD1 matches 10 bases. The V gene end was trimmed by 0 bases and the J gene end by 1 base; junction bases not matched to a gene: 5. Per the germline V gene, CDR1 is DFQATT and CDR2 is SNEGSKA (reference sequence). CDR3 length: 16 amino acids. CDR3 sequence: CSARDPGQGENTEAFF. The CDR3 DNA reads as TGCAGTGCTAGAGATCCCGGACAGGGGGAGAACACTGAAGCTTTCTTT.

This clonotype turned up a few times. The V gene is TRBV2, the J gene TRBJ2-7; D is ambiguous. The CDR3 has 13 residues. Per germline, CDR1 SNHLY and CDR2 FYNNEI. The V end lost 6 bases, the J end lost 1 base, and 10 bases lay between the germline ends. DNA for the CDR3: TGTGCCAGCAGAGAGGAGACTTCCTACGAGCAGTACTTC. This sequence encodes CASREETSYEQYF.

The V gene is TRBV6-2 or TRBV6-3, the J gene TRBJ2-7; D is ambiguous. V was clipped by 0 bases and J by 5 bases, with 20 bases between them. Germline CDR1 is MNHEY and CDR2 is SVGEGT. The CDR3 has 17 residues. The CDR3 sequence: CASSYSGFLQKGHEQYF. The CDR3 bases are TGTGCCAGCAGTTACTCAGGCTTTCTTCAGAAGGGCCACGAGCAGTACTTC.

This clonotype has a handful of counts. The V and J genes are TRBV11-2 and TRBJ2-5; maybe TRBD1 (6 bases). Deletions cut 4 bases from V and 1 base from J, with 16 bases between. CDR1 and CDR2 from the germline V gene are SGHAT and FQNNGV. The CDR3 covers 16 residues. The CDR3 reads CASSSPPYRVQETQYF. CDR3 nucleotide sequence: TGTGCCAGCAGCTCACCTCCCTACAGGGTCCAAGAGACCCAGTACTTC.

This clonotype has at least ten counts. The V gene is TRBV29-1, the J gene TRBJ2-1; 10 bases are a match to TRBD2. This CDR3 comprises 13 residues. The V and J ends lost 4 bases and 8 bases, in that order; junction bases with no gene match: 5. CDR1 is SQVTM, CDR2 ANQGSEA, per germline. The CDR3 DNA reads TGCAGCGTTGTCCCTAGCGGGAGCTATGAGCAGTTCTTC. Translated, it gives CSVVPSGSYEQFF.

This chain links TRBV29-1 with TRBJ2-5; the D gene is possibly TRBD1 (7 bases). Germline CDR1 reads SQVTM; CDR2 reads ANQGSEA. The CDR3 consists of 12 residues. Trimming removed 4 bases at V and 5 bases at J, with 11 bases between. CDR3 sequence reads: CSVVPGGETQYF. CDR3 in DNA: TGCAGCGTTGTCCCAGGGGGGGAGACCCAGTACTTC.

This clonotype was seen a few times. The chain recombines TRBV29-1 with TRBJ1-1; D ambiguous. The CDR3 has 10 amino acids. With 3 bases removed from V and 5 bases from J, the gap between germline ends came to 4 bases. In germline, CDR1 is SQVTM, CDR2 ANQGSEA. The CDR3 sequence: CSVEGTEAFF. The CDR3 DNA follows: TGCAGCGTTGAGGGAACTGAAGCTTTCTTT.

Only a few counts were recorded for this clonotype. This chain joins TRBV6-5 and TRBJ1-5, with D possibly TRBD1 on 5 matching bases. Looked up from germline, CDR1 is MNHEY and CDR2 is SVGAGI. This CDR3 contains 15 residues. With 2 bases removed from V and 1 base from J, the gap between germline ends came to 9 bases. CDR3 in DNA: TGTGCCAGCAGTTACCAGGCAGGGAGCAATCAGCCCCAGCATTTT. It translates to CASSYQAGSNQPQHF.

This clonotype was detected a few times. The V and J genes are TRBV3-1 and TRBJ2-3, with a possible D match to TRBD1 (6 bases). Germline-derived CDR1 and CDR2 are LGHDT and YNNKEL (reference sequence). The CDR3 totals 16 residues. V was pared by 0 bases and J by 3 bases, with 13 bases between. In nucleotides, the CDR3 is TGTGCCAGCAGCCAAGATCCTACAACAGGGACAGATACGCAGTATTTT. Protein product: CASSQDPTTGTDTQYF.

The chain carries TRBV5-4 and TRBJ2-3, with TRBD1 matching over 7 bases. Germline CDR1 is SGHNT and CDR2 is YYREEE (reference sequence). V was pared by 2 bases and J by 1 base, with 4 bases of the junction left unmatched. CDR3 size: 15 residues. CDR3 in DNA: TGTGCCAGCAGCTTTCTTGGACAGGGCACAGATACGCAGTATTTT. It codes for CASSFLGQGTDTQYF.

This rearrangement joins TRBV13 to TRBJ2-1; tentatively, D is TRBD1 or TRBD2 (7 bases each). The V end lost 5 bases, the J end lost 5 bases, and 25 bases lay between the germline ends. The CDR3 is 18 residues long. Germline V gene lookup returns CDR1 PRHDT and CDR2 FYEKMQ (reference sequence). The CDR3 DNA sequence: TGTGCCAGCAGCCCTAGGGGGCCTTCTAGCGGAGCCGACAATGAGCAGTTCTTC. Protein product: CASSPRGPSSGADNEQFF.

The chain has TRBV7-2 and TRBJ2-1; no definite D call. Trimming took off 6 bases at V and 0 bases at J, with 9 bases between the two ends. Germline V lookup: CDR1 SGHTA, CDR2 FQGNSA. CDR3 length: 14 amino acids. The CDR3, as DNA: TGTGCCAGCAGTATATTAAGCTCCTACAATGAGCAGTTCTTC. Translating gives CASSILSSYNEQFF.

V and J are TRBV7-9 and TRBJ2-7; unclear D gene. CDR3 size: 12 residues. Germline CDR1 SEHNR, CDR2 FQNEAQ (reference sequence). V lost 8 bases and J 2 bases, leaving 10 bases between the germline ends. The CDR3 nucleotides are TGTGCCAGCCGGGTTGGGGCCTACGAGCAGTACTTC. This sequence encodes CASRVGAYEQYF.

This clonotype came up many times. This chain joins TRBV20-1 and TRBJ2-7; a possible D gene is TRBD1 (5 bases). V lost 3 bases and J lost 3, with 24 bases in between. The length of the CDR3 is 17 residues. CDR1 is DFQATT and CDR2 is SNEGSKA in the germline V gene (reference sequence). CDR3 sequence: CSARVGRRNSGIYEQYF. CDR3 in DNA: TGCAGTGCTAGGGTTGGACGCCGGAATTCAGGGATCTACGAGCAGTACTTC.

This clonotype was seen a handful of times. The rearrangement uses TRBV7-6 and TRBJ2-3; 12 positions agree with TRBD2. V shed 4 bases and J 5 bases; nucleotides not matched to a gene: 4. The germline V gene encodes CDR1 SGHVS and CDR2 FNYEAQ. The CDR3 covers 15 residues. CDR3 coding DNA: TGTGCCAGCAGCTCCACGGGACTAGCGGGAGATACGCAGTATTTT. Translating it yields CASSSTGLAGDTQYF.

There are a few counts of this clonotype. Relative to the germline gene, one junction end is altered; a read error may explain this. The chain has TRBV29-1 and TRBJ2-1; the D gene is possibly TRBD1 (5 bases). The CDR3 sequence is 15 residues long. Looked up from germline, CDR1 is SQVTM and CDR2 is ANQGSEA. DNA for the CDR3: TGCAGCGTAGAAGACAGACCTAGCTCCTACAATGAGCAGTTCTTC. As protein: CSVEDRPSSYNEQFF.

The gene calls are TRBV5-1 and TRBJ2-3; D gene ambiguous. Germline V gene sequence: CDR1 SGHRS, CDR2 YFSETQ. CDR3 length equals 13 residues. Trimming took 3 bases from V and 5 from J, leaving 10 bases between them. The CDR3 sequence is CASSWSERDTQYF. For the CDR3, the DNA is TGCGCCAGCAGCTGGTCCGAGCGAGATACGCAGTATTTT.

This clonotype turned up a few times. The rearrangement links TRBV7-6 to TRBJ2-1, with TRBD2 matching 7 bases. CDR3 size: 12 residues. The V segment lost 5 bases and the J segment 14 bases; nucleotides outside the gene matches: 9. Germline V CDR1 and CDR2: SGHVS, FNYEAQ. The CDR3 protein is CASSAATAGEFF. CDR3 sequence (DNA): TGTGCCAGCAGCGCGGCGACCGCGGGGGAGTTCTTC.

This chain connects TRBV20-1 to TRBJ2-7; a weak D match, TRBD2 (6 bases). The CDR3 runs to 12 residues. Trimming removed 2 bases from V and 6 bases from J, with 11 bases in between. Germline CDR1 is DFQATT and CDR2 is SNEGSKA (reference sequence). CDR3 residues: CSARPTGVEQYF. CDR3 DNA: TGCAGTGCTAGACCCACGGGGGTCGAGCAGTACTTC.

This clonotype was counted between two and nine times. The chain carries TRBV20-1 and TRBJ2-6; D perhaps matches TRBD1 (6 bases). The CDR3 contains 18 residues. CDR1 DFQATT and CDR2 SNEGSKA come from the germline V gene (reference sequence). V dropped 0 bases and J dropped 0 bases, with 15 bases sitting between them. The CDR3 loop reads CSARDRTAKSSGANVLTF. The CDR3 DNA is TGCAGTGCTAGAGATCGGACAGCCAAATCCTCTGGGGCCAACGTCCTGACTTTC.

This clonotype showed up just a few times. The chain uses TRBV10-3 and TRBJ2-1, with 9 bases aligning to TRBD1. CDR3 size: 14 residues. The J segment lost 8 bases and the V segment lost 6 bases, leaving 8 bases of the junction unmatched. Germline V lookup: CDR1 ENHRY, CDR2 SYGVKD. The CDR3 DNA sequence: TGTGCCATCAGGAAGGGGACAGGGTGGGATGAGCAGTTCTTC. This sequence encodes CAIRKGTGWDEQFF.